This T cell receptor (beta chain) was sequenced for a study of immune characteristics of hereditary and idiopathic chronic pancreatitis. Study-wide findings and caveats: No patients had chronic pancreatitis due to alcohol use.

The table came from immunoSEQ multiplex PCR; TCRdb's copy has only in-frame clones and leaves some out. Among about 6,000 clones listed, around 75% were seen once. Total pancreatectomy with islet autotransplantation was the source of the chronic pancreatitis pancreas tissue. As concerns this clone: Its antigen is as yet unknown.

The V and J ends lost 11 bases and 1 base, in that order; junction bases with no gene match: 12. Germline loops: CDR1 MNHEY, CDR2 SVGAGI. This CDR3 has 15 amino acids. Material for sequencing was pancreas tissue with hereditary chronic pancreatitis. This sequence originates from a human donor with chronic pancreatitis. V and J are TRBV6-5 and TRBJ2-5, with 8 bases that match TRBD2. The CDR3 region is CAGRPGGPPQETQYF. The CDR3 bases are TGTGCCGGTCGGCCGGGGGGGCCCCCCCAAGAGACCCAGTACTTC.